The 8 T cell receptor beta chains given below trace back to one sample, sequenced in a study of human thymus T cells. Corrective cardiac surgery supplied the resected thymus tissue. Using immunoSEQ multiplex PCR, the repertoire was profiled, and TCRdb retains in-frame clones only, with some absent. The sample holds some 72,000 clones; roughly 97% are singletons and the top ten take 0.025% to 0.035%. Sequencing was performed on thymus tissue. These receptors were collected from a boy younger than two with a congenital heart defect but otherwise immunologically healthy.

This chain uses TRBV12-1 with TRBJ2-2; the table's D call, TRBD2, was not checked against the DNA. TRBV12-1 is a pseudogene locus. The CDR3 consists of 16 residues. The CDR3 sequence: CASSFKTSGNTGELFF. In DNA form, the CDR3 reads TGTGCCAGCAGCTTCAAGACTAGCGGCAACACCGGGGAGCTGTTTTTT.

The CDR3 loop is CASKRGRGSSPLHF. The CDR3, as DNA: TGTGCCAGCAAAAGGGGCAGGGGGTCTTCACCCCTCCACTTT. The V and J genes are TRBV7-9 and TRBJ1-6; 7 nucleotides agree with TRBD1. V dropped 7 bases and J dropped 9; count of bases not matched to a gene: 9. CDR1 and CDR2 from the germline V gene are SEHNR and FQNEAQ (reference sequence). The CDR3 is 14 amino acids.

The chain links TRBV7-2 to TRBJ2-1; D is perhaps TRBD1 or TRBD2 (5 bases each). The CDR3 spans 18 residues. The germline V gene has CDR1 SGHTA and CDR2 FQGNSA. Trimming took off 5 bases at V and 8 bases at J, with 28 bases between the two ends. The CDR3 reads CASSDPWDQEVFQHEQFF. DNA of the CDR3: TGTGCCAGCAGCGACCCATGGGACCAAGAGGTCTTCCAGCATGAGCAGTTCTTC.

The sample holds one count of this clone. The genes are TRBV11-2 and TRBJ1-2, with 7 bases lining up with TRBD1. V lost 5 bases to trimming and J lost 4 bases; unmatched junction nucleotides: 10. The CDR3 is made up of 15 amino acids. From germline, CDR1 is SGHAT and CDR2 FQNNGV. The CDR3 protein is CASSPDRSGFYGYTF. The CDR3 bases are TGTGCCAGCAGCCCGGACAGGAGCGGCTTCTATGGCTACACCTTC.

The V and J genes are TRBV29-1 and TRBJ1-1; the D gene is possibly TRBD1 (5 bases). The CDR3 consists of 12 residues. Germline V CDR1 and CDR2: SQVTM, ANQGSEA. V was clipped by 5 bases and J by 4 bases, with 11 bases between them. The chain's CDR3 is CSVTPGGTEAFF. CDR3 nucleotides: TGCAGCGTTACCCCGGGGGGCACTGAAGCTTTCTTT.

The chain is built from TRBV28 and TRBJ2-1, with TRBD2 identical over 8 bases. CDR3 length: 16 amino acids. After removal of 6 bases from V and 0 bases from J, the junction contained 7 bases not matched to a gene. CDR1 and CDR2 from the germline V gene are MDHEN and SYDVKM. CDR3: CASSITGTSSYNEQFF. The CDR3 DNA reads as TGTGCCAGCAGCATAACCGGGACTAGCTCCTACAATGAGCAGTTCTTC. The full variable domain, with the rest looked up from reference TRBV28 and TRBJ2-1, is DVKVTQSSRYLVKRTGEKVFLECVQDMDHENMFWYRQDPGLGLRLIYFSYDVKMKEKGDIPEGYSVSREKKERFSLILESASTNQTSMYLCASSITGTSSYNEQFFGPGTRLTVL.

The CDR3 nucleotides read TGCGCCAGCAGCCAAGAAACTTATCTCACGGGACGGGTCTCCTACGAGCAGTACTTC. Translated: CASSQETYLTGRVSYEQYF. The chain is built from TRBV4-1 and TRBJ2-7; perhaps D is TRBD1 or TRBD2 (5 bases each). The CDR3 contains 19 residues. With 0 bases removed from V and 0 bases from J, the gap between germline ends came to 21 bases. The V gene's germline CDR1 is MGHRA and CDR2 YSYEKL.

The chain recombines TRBV29-1 with TRBJ2-5; 15 bases fit TRBD2. Germline V gene sequence: CDR1 SQVTM, CDR2 ANQGSEA. There are 14 residues in the CDR3. The V and J ends lost 8 bases and 4 bases, in that order; junction bases with no gene match: 5. The CDR3 sequence: CSLGGLAGGETQYF. CDR3 DNA sequence: TGCAGCCTGGGGGGACTAGCGGGAGGAGAGACCCAGTACTTC.